This paragraph reports one T cell receptor (beta chain). Repertoires were generated with immunoSEQ multiplex PCR, while TCRdb's copy carries only in-frame clones and drops some. The data hold some 91,000 clones, with 90% observed a single time. The sample belongs to a study of blood T cell repertoires in COVID-19. The CDR3 consists of 12 residues. CDR1 and CDR2 from the germline V gene are SNHLY and FYNNEI. Trimming took off 3 bases at V and 6 bases at J, with 8 bases between the two ends. Sequenced sample: peripheral blood. This clonotype was sampled from a man aged 55 to 70 with acute or convalescent COVID-19. The chain links TRBV2 to TRBJ2-5, with D uncertain. For the CDR3, the DNA is TGTGCCAGCAGTGAGAGATACCAGACCCAGTACTTC. This encodes CASSERYQTQYF.